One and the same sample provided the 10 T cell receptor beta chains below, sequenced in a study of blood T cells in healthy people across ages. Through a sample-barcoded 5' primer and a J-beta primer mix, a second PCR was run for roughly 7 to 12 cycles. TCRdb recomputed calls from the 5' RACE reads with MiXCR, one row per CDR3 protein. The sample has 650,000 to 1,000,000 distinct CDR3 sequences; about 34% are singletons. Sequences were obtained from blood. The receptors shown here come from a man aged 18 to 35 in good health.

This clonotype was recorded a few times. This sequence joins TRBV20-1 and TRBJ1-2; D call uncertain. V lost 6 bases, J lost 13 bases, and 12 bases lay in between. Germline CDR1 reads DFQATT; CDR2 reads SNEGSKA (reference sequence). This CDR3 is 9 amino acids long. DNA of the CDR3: TGCAGTGCCGATGGATTCATCACCTTC. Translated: CSADGFITF.

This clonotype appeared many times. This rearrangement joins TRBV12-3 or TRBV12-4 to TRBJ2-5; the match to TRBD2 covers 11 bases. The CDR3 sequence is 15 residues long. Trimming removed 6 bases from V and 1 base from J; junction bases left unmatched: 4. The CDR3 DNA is TGTGCCAGCAGCCCTAGCGGGGGGAGCCAAGAGACCCAGTACTTC. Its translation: CASSPSGGSQETQYF.

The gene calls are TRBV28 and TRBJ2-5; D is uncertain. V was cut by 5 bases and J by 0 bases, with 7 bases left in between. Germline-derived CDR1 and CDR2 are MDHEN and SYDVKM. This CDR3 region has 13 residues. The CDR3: CASSDDYQETQYF. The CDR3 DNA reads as TGTGCCAGCAGTGACGACTACCAAGAGACCCAGTACTTC.

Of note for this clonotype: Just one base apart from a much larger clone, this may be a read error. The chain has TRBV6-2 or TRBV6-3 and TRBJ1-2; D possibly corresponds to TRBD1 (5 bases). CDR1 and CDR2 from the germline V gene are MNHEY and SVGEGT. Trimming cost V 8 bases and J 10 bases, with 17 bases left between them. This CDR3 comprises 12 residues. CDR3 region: CASENRPDDYTF. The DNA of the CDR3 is TGTGCCAGCGAGAACAGGCCGGACGACTACACCTTC.

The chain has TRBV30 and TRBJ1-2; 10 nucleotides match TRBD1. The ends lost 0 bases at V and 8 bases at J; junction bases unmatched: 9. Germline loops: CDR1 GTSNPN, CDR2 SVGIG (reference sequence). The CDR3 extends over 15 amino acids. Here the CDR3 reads CAWSVGTGALSGYTF. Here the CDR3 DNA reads TGTGCCTGGAGTGTAGGGACAGGGGCTCTGAGCGGCTACACCTTC.

The CDR3 DNA is TGTGCCAGCTGCGACAGGGCAAGTGAGACCCAGTACTTC. Translating it yields CASCDRASETQYF. The rearrangement links TRBV7-2 to TRBJ2-5; the match to TRBD1 covers 7 bases. This CDR3 comprises 13 residues. Germline V gives CDR1 SGHTA, CDR2 FQGNSA. The V gene end was trimmed by 8 bases and the J gene end by 5 bases; junction bases not matched to a gene: 8.

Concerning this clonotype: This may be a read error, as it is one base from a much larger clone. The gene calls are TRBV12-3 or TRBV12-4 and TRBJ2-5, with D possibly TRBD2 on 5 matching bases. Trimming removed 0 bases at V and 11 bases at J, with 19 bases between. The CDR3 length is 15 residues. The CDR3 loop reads CASSLARGGMNEQYF. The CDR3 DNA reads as TGTGCCAGCAGTTTAGCCCGGGGTGGGATGAATGAGCAGTACTTC.

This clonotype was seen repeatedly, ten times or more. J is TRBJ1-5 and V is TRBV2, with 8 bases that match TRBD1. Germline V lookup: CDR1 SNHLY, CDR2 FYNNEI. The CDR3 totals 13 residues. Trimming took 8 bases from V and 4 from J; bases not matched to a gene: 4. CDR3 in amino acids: CASAGQANQPQHF. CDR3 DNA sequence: TGTGCCAGCGCGGGACAGGCGAATCAGCCCCAGCATTTT.

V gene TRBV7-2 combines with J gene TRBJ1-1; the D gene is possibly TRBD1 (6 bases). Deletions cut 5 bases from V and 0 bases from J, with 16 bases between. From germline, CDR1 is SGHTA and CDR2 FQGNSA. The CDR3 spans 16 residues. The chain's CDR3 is CASSPLTGTMNTEAFF. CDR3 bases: TGTGCCAGCAGCCCGCTTACAGGGACCATGAACACTGAAGCTTTCTTT.

In DNA form, the CDR3 reads TGTGCCAGCTCACCACTTCGGGGCATTCCGTCCAATGAGCAGTTCTTC. Its translation: CASSPLRGIPSNEQFF. The J gene is TRBJ2-1, the V gene TRBV18; either TRBD1 or TRBD2 may supply D (5 bases each). Per germline, CDR1 KGHSH and CDR2 LQKENI. Trimming left V 1 base short and J 6 bases short, with 16 bases between. This CDR3 region has 16 residues.